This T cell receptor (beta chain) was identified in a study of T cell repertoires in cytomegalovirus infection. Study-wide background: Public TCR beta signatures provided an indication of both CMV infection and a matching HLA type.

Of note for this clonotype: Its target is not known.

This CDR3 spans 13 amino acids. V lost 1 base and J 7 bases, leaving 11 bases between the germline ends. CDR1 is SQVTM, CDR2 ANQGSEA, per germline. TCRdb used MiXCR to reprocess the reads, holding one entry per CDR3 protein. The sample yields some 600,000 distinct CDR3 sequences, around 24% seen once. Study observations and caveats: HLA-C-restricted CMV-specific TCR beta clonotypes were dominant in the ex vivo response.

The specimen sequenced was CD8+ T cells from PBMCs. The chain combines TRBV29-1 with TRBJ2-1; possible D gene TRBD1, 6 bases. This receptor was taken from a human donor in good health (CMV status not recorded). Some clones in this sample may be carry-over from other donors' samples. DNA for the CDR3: TGCAGCGTTGAAGGGGGGCTAGTAAATGAGCAGTTCTTC. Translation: CSVEGGLVNEQFF.